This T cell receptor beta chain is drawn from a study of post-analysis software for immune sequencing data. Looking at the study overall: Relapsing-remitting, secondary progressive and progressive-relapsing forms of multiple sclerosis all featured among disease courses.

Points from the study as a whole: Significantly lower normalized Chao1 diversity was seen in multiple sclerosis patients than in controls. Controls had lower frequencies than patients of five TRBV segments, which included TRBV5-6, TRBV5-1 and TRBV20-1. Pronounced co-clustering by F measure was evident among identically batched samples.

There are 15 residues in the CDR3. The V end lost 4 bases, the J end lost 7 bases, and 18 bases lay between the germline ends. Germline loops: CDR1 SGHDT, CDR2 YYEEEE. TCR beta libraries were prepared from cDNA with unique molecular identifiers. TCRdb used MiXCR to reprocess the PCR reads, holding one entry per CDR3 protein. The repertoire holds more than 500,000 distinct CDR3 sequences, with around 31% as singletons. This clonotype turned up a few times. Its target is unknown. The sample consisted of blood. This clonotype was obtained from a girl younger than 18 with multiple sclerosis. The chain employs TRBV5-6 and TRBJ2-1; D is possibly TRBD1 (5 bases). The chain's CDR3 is CASSDVGRVLNEQFF. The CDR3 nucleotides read TGTGCCAGCAGCGACGTAGGCAGGGTTCTAAATGAGCAGTTCTTC.